The TCR beta chain described here comes from a study of blood T cell repertoires in COVID-19. Turning to the study itself: Both acute and convalescent COVID-19 samples were obtained from the United States, Italy and Spain.

Germline loops: CDR1 SEHNR, CDR2 FQNEAQ (reference sequence). V was trimmed by 5 bases and J by 5 bases, leaving 9 bases between them. CDR3 length: 12 amino acids. Libraries were prepared by immunoSEQ multiplex PCR; TCRdb keeps only in-frame clonotypes and omits some of them. The sample yields approximately 180,000 clones, roughly 90% seen once. Input material: peripheral blood. The receptor's source is a woman between 50 and 59 years old with acute or convalescent COVID-19. The chain uses TRBV7-9 and TRBJ2-5; perhaps TRBD2 as D (5 bases). The CDR3 protein is CASSQLGETQYF. The CDR3 coding sequence is TGTGCCAGCAGCCAACTAGGGGAGACCCAGTACTTC.